The present T cell receptor (beta chain) was sequenced within a study of blood T cells in healthy people across ages. The use of a sample-barcoded 5' primer and a J-beta primer mix characterized a second PCR of about 6 to 11 cycles. TCRdb reanalysed the 5' RACE reads using MiXCR and keeps one entry per CDR3 protein. The table records about 1.4 million distinct CDR3 sequences, around 59% of them present only once. The sample consisted of blood. The TCR was taken from a man younger than 35 in good health.

The CDR3 nucleotides read TGCGCCAGCAGCCAGAAAATCTATAGCAATCAGCCCCAGCATTTT. Protein: CASSQKIYSNQPQHF. V gene TRBV4-1 combines with J gene TRBJ1-5; D gene unclear. The V gene lost 3 bases and the J gene lost 0 bases, with 9 bases spanning the gap. Germline CDR1 MGHRA, CDR2 YSYEKL. The CDR3 covers 15 residues.